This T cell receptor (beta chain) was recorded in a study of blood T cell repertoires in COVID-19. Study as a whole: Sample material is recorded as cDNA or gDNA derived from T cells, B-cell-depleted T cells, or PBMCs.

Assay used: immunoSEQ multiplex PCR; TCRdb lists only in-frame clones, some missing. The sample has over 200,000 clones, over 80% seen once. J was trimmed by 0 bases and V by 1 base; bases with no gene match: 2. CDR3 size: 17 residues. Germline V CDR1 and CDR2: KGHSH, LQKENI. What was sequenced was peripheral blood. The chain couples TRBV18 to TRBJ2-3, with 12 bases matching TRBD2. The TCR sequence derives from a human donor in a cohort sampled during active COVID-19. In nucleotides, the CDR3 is TGTGCCAGCTCACCACTGGGGACTAGCGGGAGCACAGATACGCAGTATTTT. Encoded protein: CASSPLGTSGSTDTQYF.